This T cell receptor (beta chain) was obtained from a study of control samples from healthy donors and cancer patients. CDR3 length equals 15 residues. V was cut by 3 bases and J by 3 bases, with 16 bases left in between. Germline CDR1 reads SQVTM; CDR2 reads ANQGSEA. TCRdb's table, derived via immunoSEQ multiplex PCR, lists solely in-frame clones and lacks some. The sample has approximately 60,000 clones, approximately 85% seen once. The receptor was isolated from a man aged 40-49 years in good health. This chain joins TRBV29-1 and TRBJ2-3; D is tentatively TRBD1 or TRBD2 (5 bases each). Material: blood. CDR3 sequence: CSVDKQGLATDTQYF. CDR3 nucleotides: TGCAGCGTTGATAAGCAGGGCCTAGCAACAGATACGCAGTATTTT.